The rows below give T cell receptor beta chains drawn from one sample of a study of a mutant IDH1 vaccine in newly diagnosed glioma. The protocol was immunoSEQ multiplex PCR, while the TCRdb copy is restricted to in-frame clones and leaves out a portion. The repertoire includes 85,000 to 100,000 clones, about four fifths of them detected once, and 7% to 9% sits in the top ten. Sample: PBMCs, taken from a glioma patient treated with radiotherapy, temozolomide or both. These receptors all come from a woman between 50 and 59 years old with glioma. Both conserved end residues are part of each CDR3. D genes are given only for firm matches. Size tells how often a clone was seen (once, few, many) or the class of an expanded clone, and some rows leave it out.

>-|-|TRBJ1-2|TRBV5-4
TGTGCCAGCAGTTCCCGACGGGGAAACTATGGCTACACCTTC
CASSSRRGNYGYTF
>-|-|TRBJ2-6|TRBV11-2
TGTGCCAGCAGCCTGAGACGGGATGGAGGGGCCAACGTCCTGACTTTC
CASSLRRDGGANVLTF
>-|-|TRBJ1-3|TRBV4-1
TGCGCCAGCAGCCAGAACCAGGGGCGGTTTTCTGGAAACACCATATATTTT
CASSQNQGRFSGNTIYF
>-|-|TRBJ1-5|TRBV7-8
TGTGCCAGCAGCTTAATTTGGAGTCCAGGGGCCAATGGCAATCAGCCCCAGCATTTT
CASSLIWSPGANGNQPQHF
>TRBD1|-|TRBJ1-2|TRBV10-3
TGTGCCATCAGAGGACAGGGGAGGATCTATGGCTACACCTTC
CAIRGQGRIYGYTF
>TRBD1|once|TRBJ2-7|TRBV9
TGTGCCAGCAGCATCGGACAGGCGAGCTACGAGCAGTACTTC
CASSIGQASYEQYF
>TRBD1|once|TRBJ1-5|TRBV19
TGTGCCAGTAGCTCAAACGGACAGGGGAATCAGCCCCAGCATTTT
CASSSNGQGNQPQHF
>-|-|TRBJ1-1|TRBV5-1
TGCGCCAGCAGCTTGGTATCGGTGAACACTGAAGCTTTCTTT
CASSLVSVNTEAFF
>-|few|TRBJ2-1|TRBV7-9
TGTGCCTCCGTGGAAGGGGGGGCCTACAATGAGCAGTTCTTC
CASVEGGAYNEQFF
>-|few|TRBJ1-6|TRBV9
TGTGCCAGCAGGGGTAGGACAGATAATTCACCCCTCCACTTT
CASRGRTDNSPLHF
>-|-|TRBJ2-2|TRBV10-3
TGTGCCATACCACAGGGAGTGGACACCGGGGAGCTGTTTTTT
CAIPQGVDTGELFF
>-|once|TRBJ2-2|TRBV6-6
TGTGCCAGCAGTCCTCTCACCAGCACCGGGGAGCTGTTTTTT
CASSPLTSTGELFF
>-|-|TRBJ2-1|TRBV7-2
TGTGCCAGCAGCTTAGGTTTGAGTGGGGAGCAGTTCTTC
CASSLGLSGEQFF
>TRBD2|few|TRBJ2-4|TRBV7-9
TGTGCCAGCAGCTTATTCAGCGGGGCCAAAAACATTCAGTGCTTC
CASSLFSGAKNIQCF
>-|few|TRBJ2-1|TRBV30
TGTGCCTGGAGTTGGGGGGTTGGTAGCAATGAGCAGTTCTTC
CAWSWGVGSNEQFF
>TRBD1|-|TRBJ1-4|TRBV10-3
TGTGCCATCAGTACAGGGGATGGTGAAAAACTGTTTTTT
CAISTGDGEKLFF
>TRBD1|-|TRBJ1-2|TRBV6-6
TGTGCCAGCAGTTACTCTGAGCAGGGGGCGACCGGCTACACCTTC
CASSYSEQGATGYTF
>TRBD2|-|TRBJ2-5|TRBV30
TGTGTAATTAGCGGGGAGTCTGAAGAGACCCAGTACTTC
CVISGESEETQYF
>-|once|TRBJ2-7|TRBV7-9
TGTGCCAGCAGCTCTGCCTACGAGCAGTACTTC
CASSSAYEQYF
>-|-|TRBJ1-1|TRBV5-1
TGCGCCAGCAGCGCCCCGGGTCCAGAAGCTTTCTTT
CASSAPGPEAFF
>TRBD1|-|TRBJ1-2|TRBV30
TGTGCCTGGAGAACCGCCGGGACAGACTATGGCTACACCTTC
CAWRTAGTDYGYTF
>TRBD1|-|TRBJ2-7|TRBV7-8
TGTGCCAGCAGCTTTGCGACGGGACAGGGAGTCGGAGAGCAGTACTTC
CASSFATGQGVGEQYF
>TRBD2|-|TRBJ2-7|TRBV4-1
TGCGCCAGCAGCCAAGAGGGACTACCAACTTACGAGCAGTACTTC
CASSQEGLPTYEQYF
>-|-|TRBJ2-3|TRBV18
TGTGCCAGCTCACCATTAGCTGGCACAGATACGCAGTATTTT
CASSPLAGTDTQYF
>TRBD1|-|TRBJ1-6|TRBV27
TGTGCCAGCAGTTTGCGGACGACAGGGGCAACCCTCCACTTT
CASSLRTTGATLHF
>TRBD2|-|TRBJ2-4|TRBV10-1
TGCGCCCGTATCTGGTGGACTAGTGGCCTTCTAGTCAAAAACATTCAGTACTTC
CARIWWTSGLLVKNIQYF
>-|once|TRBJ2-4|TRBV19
TGTGCCAGTAATACAGGGCGGGCGGCCAAAAACATTCAGTACTTC
CASNTGRAAKNIQYF
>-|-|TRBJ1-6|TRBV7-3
TGTGCCAGCAGCCAAGGGGGGCCTAATTCACCCCTCCACTTT
CASSQGGPNSPLHF
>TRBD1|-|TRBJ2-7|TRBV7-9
TGTGCCAGCAGCTTATTAGGGGACAGATCCTACGAGCAGTACTTC
CASSLLGDRSYEQYF
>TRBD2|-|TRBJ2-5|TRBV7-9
TGTGCCAGCATCCTAGGGACTAGCGGGCCCCAAGAGACCCAGTACTTC
CASILGTSGPQETQYF
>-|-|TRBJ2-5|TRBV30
TGTGCCTGGAGCTGGGGGCCCAAAGAGACCCAGTACTTC
CAWSWGPKETQYF
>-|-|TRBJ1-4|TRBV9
TGTGCCAGCAGCGTGGGCAGCCCAACTAATGAAAAACTGTTTTTT
CASSVGSPTNEKLFF
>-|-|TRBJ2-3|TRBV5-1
TGCGCCAGCAGTCAGGGGTCGCATACGCAGTATTTT
CASSQGSHTQYF
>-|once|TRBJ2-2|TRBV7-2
TGTGCCAGCAGCGCGACTAACACCGGGGAGCTGTTTTTT
CASSATNTGELFF
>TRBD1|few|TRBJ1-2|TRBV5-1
TGCGCCAGCTTAGTGGGACCAGCGACAGGGAACTATGGCTACACCTTC
CASLVGPATGNYGYTF
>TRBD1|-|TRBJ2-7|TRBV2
TGTGCCAGCAGTGACCGGGACAGGGGGCCATACGAGCAGTACTTC
CASSDRDRGPYEQYF
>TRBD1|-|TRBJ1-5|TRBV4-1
TGCGCCAGCAGCCAGGTGGGACAGCTCAATCAGCCCCAGCATTTT
CASSQVGQLNQPQHF
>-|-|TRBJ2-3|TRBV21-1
TGTGCCAGCAGCTCCCGGGGGGGGCACTATTCCACAGATACGCAGTATTTT
CASSSRGGHYSTDTQYF
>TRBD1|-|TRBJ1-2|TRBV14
TGTGCCAGCAGACCAACAGGGGGCCAGCACTATGGCTACACCTTC
CASRPTGGQHYGYTF
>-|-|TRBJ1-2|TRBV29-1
TGCAGCGTTGAGGCAACTAACTATGGCTACACCTTC
CSVEATNYGYTF
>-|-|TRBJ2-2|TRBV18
TGTGCCAGCTCTCCCGACGGGAACACCGGGGAGCTGTTTTTT
CASSPDGNTGELFF
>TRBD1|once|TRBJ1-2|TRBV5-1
TGCGCCAGCAGCGCCGGGCCGGGACAGGGAAGCTATGGCTACACCTTC
CASSAGPGQGSYGYTF